The 26 T cell receptor beta chains below were found in one sample sequenced in a study of blood T cell repertoires in COVID-19. Clones were sequenced by immunoSEQ multiplex PCR, and TCRdb holds only the in-frame ones, with some missing. Of 100,000 to 150,000 clones listed, 84% are singletons. Material: peripheral blood. The receptor source for this set is a woman in her twenties or thirties who had recovered from COVID-19.

The V call is TRBV2, the J call TRBJ2-2; 8 nucleotides agree with TRBD1. This CDR3 region has 14 residues. J gave up 3 bases and V 11 bases, and 8 bases lay outside the gene matches. The germline V gene encodes CDR1 SNHLY and CDR2 FYNNEI. The CDR3 sequence: CAGRQGPYTGELFF. The CDR3 DNA sequence: TGTGCCGGGAGACAGGGGCCCTACACCGGGGAGCTGTTTTTT.

V and J are TRBV4-2 and TRBJ2-1; D is possibly TRBD1 (5 bases). V was shortened by 5 bases and J by 3 bases, with 8 bases between the two germline ends. The CDR3 totals 13 residues. Per the germline V gene, CDR1 is LGHNA and CDR2 is YNFKEQ. The CDR3 DNA sequence: TGTGCCAGCAGCGGGGCAGACTACAATGAGCAGTTCTTC. Translating it yields CASSGADYNEQFF.

V usage is TRBV5-1 and J usage is TRBJ2-1; the match to TRBD2 covers 9 bases. Per the germline V gene, CDR1 is SGHRS and CDR2 is YFSETQ. V lost 4 bases to trimming and J lost 7 bases; unmatched junction nucleotides: 12. This CDR3 region has 16 residues. The CDR3 spells CASSREAGGPVNEQFF. CDR3 sequence (DNA): TGCGCCAGCAGCAGGGAAGCGGGGGGCCCCGTGAATGAGCAGTTCTTC.

The chain employs TRBV5-1 and TRBJ2-3; TRBD2 is a possible D gene (6 bases). The CDR3 has 15 residues. Germline CDR1 and CDR2: SGHRS and YFSETQ. V lost 4 bases, J lost 5 bases, and 17 bases lay in between. The CDR3 here is CASSLTGLGGDTQYF. In nucleotides, the CDR3 is TGCGCCAGCAGCCTCACGGGACTTGGGGGAGATACGCAGTATTTT.

The chain employs TRBV27 and TRBJ2-1; 11 bases match TRBD2. Germline V gene data show CDR1 as MNHEY and CDR2 as SMNVEV (reference sequence). The CDR3 covers 15 residues. V dropped 3 bases and J dropped 3; count of bases not matched to a gene: 1. CDR3 residues: CASSFLAGGYNEQFF. The CDR3 region has the DNA TGTGCCAGCAGTTTTCTAGCGGGAGGCTACAATGAGCAGTTCTTC.

J is TRBJ1-5 and V is TRBV2, with a possible D match to TRBD1 (6 bases). The CDR3 loop spans 13 amino acids. Germline CDR1 reads SNHLY; CDR2 reads FYNNEI. V was pared by 6 bases and J by 3 bases, with 9 bases between. The CDR3 protein is CASRGDNNQPQHF. Here the CDR3 DNA reads TGTGCCAGCAGGGGGGACAACAATCAGCCCCAGCATTTT.

The chain recombines TRBV3-1 (or the pseudogene TRBV3-2) with TRBJ2-5, with 10 bases matching TRBD2. Trimming cost V 1 base and J 5 bases; bases outside gene matches: 13. From germline, CDR1 is LGHDT and CDR2 YNNKEL (reference sequence). The CDR3 runs to 18 residues. CDR3 coding DNA: TGTGCCAGCAGCCAAGTTTCTAGCGGGGGTCCCAAGGGGGAGACCCAGTACTTC. It specifies CASSQVSSGGPKGETQYF.

CDR3 in amino acids: CASKREGGNEQFF. CDR3 coding DNA: TGTGCCAGTAAAAGGGAGGGAGGGAATGAGCAGTTCTTC. The chain is built from TRBV19 and TRBJ2-1; 7 nucleotides align to TRBD2. J gave up 7 bases and V 7 bases, and 7 bases lay outside the gene matches. The CDR3 runs to 13 residues. The V gene's germline CDR1 is LNHDA and CDR2 SQIVND (reference sequence).

This clone appeared a few times. The chain combines TRBV15 with TRBJ1-5, with 7 bases aligning to TRBD1. CDR1 LNHNV and CDR2 YYDKDF come from the germline V gene (reference sequence). The CDR3 runs to 17 residues. V was pared by 0 bases and J by 3 bases, with 8 bases of the junction left unmatched. This CDR3 is CATSRELSGQLNQPQHF. As DNA, the CDR3 is TGTGCCACCAGCAGAGAACTATCGGGACAGCTCAATCAGCCCCAGCATTTT.

V is TRBV4-1 and J is TRBJ2-1, with a tentative D call TRBD1 (5 bases). Per germline, CDR1 MGHRA and CDR2 YSYEKL. The ends were cut back, 3 bases at V and 5 bases at J, with 8 bases in the middle. The CDR3 sequence is 13 residues long. In nucleotides, the CDR3 is TGCGCCAGCAGCCAGGGGCCCAACAATGAGCAGTTCTTC. Translated, it gives CASSQGPNNEQFF.

There are a few counts of this clone. V gene TRBV5-1 combines with J gene TRBJ2-1; no clear D gene. Trimming cost V 4 bases and J 6 bases, with 20 bases left between them. Germline V CDR1 and CDR2: SGHRS, YFSETQ. CDR3 length: 16 residues. The CDR3 DNA reads as TGCGCCAGCAGCCCCTCTTATGGGCCCCCTCTCAATGAGCAGTTCTTC. Protein: CASSPSYGPPLNEQFF.

The chain couples TRBV7-8 to TRBJ1-1; D not certain. Germline V gene data show CDR1 as SGHVS and CDR2 as FQNEAQ. The germline V and J ends were trimmed by 3 bases and 6 bases, with 14 bases remaining between them. The CDR3 is 14 amino acids. CDR3 amino acids: CASSFGLIIAEAFF. The CDR3 region has the DNA TGTGCCAGCAGCTTTGGACTGATTATCGCTGAAGCTTTCTTT.

This chain uses TRBV14 with TRBJ1-1, with 8 bases lining up with TRBD1. Germline trimming cut 7 bases from V and 3 bases from J; bases unmatched to any gene: 4. There are 13 residues in the CDR3. Germline lookup yields CDR1 SGHDN and CDR2 FVKESK. The CDR3 bases are TGTGCCAGCACGACAGGGGTTCACACTGAAGCTTTCTTT. Translated: CASTTGVHTEAFF.

This chain connects TRBV5-4 to TRBJ2-2; 9 bases are shared with TRBD2. V lost 1 base and J lost 10; bases outside the gene matches: 11. This CDR3 contains 16 residues. Looked up from germline, CDR1 is SGHNT and CDR2 is YYREEE (reference sequence). CDR3 coding DNA: TGTGCCAGCAGCTTGACTAGCGGGTCGGGCCAAGCGGAGCTGTTTTTT. It yields the protein CASSLTSGSGQAELFF.

The rearrangement uses TRBV5-4 and TRBJ1-2; TRBD1 aligns across 10 bases. The CDR3 has 14 amino acids. V gave up 2 bases and J gave up 6 bases; unmatched junction bases: 4. Germline V gene lookup returns CDR1 SGHNT and CDR2 YYREEE (reference sequence). In DNA form, the CDR3 reads TGTGCCAGCAGCTTCCGACAGGGGGCAGATGGCTACACCTTC. Translation: CASSFRQGADGYTF.

V gene TRBV5-8 combines with J gene TRBJ1-5; TRBD1 aligns across 7 bases. The CDR3 has 15 amino acids. CDR1 is SGHTS, CDR2 YDEGEE, per germline. The junction had 11 bases not matched to a gene; V was cut back by 0 bases and J by 11 bases. Here the CDR3 DNA reads TGTGCCAGCAGCTTGGCTGGGGACAGAGAATCAGCCCAGCATTTT. Its protein product is CASSLAGDRESAQHF.

The chain recombines TRBV5-1 with TRBJ2-1; D is ambiguous. This CDR3 region has 13 residues. Germline loops: CDR1 SGHRS, CDR2 YFSETQ. V was shortened by 0 bases and J by 6 bases, with 7 bases between the two germline ends. The CDR3 DNA sequence: TGCGCCAGCAGCTTGGTTGTCAGCAATGAGCAGTTCTTC. It translates to CASSLVVSNEQFF.

CDR3 DNA sequence: TGTGCCAGCAGTGGGACTAGCGGAGGAGATACGCAGTATTTT. Translation: CASSGTSGGDTQYF. The chain joins TRBV5-6 to TRBJ2-3, with 11 bases that match TRBD2. This CDR3 comprises 14 residues. The V and J ends lost 5 bases and 5 bases, in that order; junction bases with no gene match: 4. Looked up from germline, CDR1 is SGHDT and CDR2 is YYEEEE.

CDR3 in DNA: TGTGCCAGCGAAGGGGCGTTTAATGAAAAACTGTTTTTT. The encoded protein is CASEGAFNEKLFF. This rearrangement joins TRBV19 to TRBJ1-4; TRBD1 is a possible D gene (5 bases). Trimming took 9 bases from V and 4 from J, leaving 12 bases between them. The CDR3 totals 13 residues. Per the germline V gene, CDR1 is LNHDA and CDR2 is SQIVND (reference sequence).

J is TRBJ2-7 and V is TRBV2; the match to TRBD1 covers 8 bases. The ends lost 10 bases at V and 5 bases at J; junction bases unmatched: 4. CDR1 SNHLY and CDR2 FYNNEI come from the germline V gene. The CDR3 consists of 11 residues. The CDR3 nucleotides are TGTGCCACCCAGGGGGCGAACGAGCAGTACTTC. Translating it yields CATQGANEQYF.

V gene TRBV5-1 combines with J gene TRBJ1-2, with D uncertain. Trimming stripped 0 bases from V and 2 bases from J, with 5 bases between. CDR3 size: 13 residues. The germline gives CDR1 SGHRS, CDR2 YFSETQ. The CDR3 region is CASSLDQNYGYTF. The CDR3 DNA sequence: TGCGCCAGCAGCTTGGACCAGAACTATGGCTACACCTTC.

The chain employs TRBV4-1 and TRBJ2-1; a possible D gene is TRBD2 (5 bases). Germline CDR1 and CDR2: MGHRA and YSYEKL. Deletions cut 1 base from V and 10 bases from J, with 8 bases between. The length of the CDR3 is 12 residues. The CDR3 bases are TGCGCCAGCAGCCAAGGCCAGCGGGAGCAGTTCTTC. Encoded protein: CASSQGQREQFF.

The chain joins TRBV12-3 or TRBV12-4 to TRBJ2-1, with a weak D call TRBD2 (5 bases). CDR3 length: 13 residues. V was clipped by 6 bases and J by 6 bases, with 12 bases between them. The CDR3 DNA is TGTGCCAGCAGAAGAGTAGCGACCAATGAGCAGTTCTTC. Residues: CASRRVATNEQFF.

The rearrangement uses TRBV11-2 and TRBJ1-1, with no clear D. Germline V gene lookup returns CDR1 SGHAT and CDR2 FQNNGV. The CDR3 length is 15 residues. V lost 8 bases and J lost 1, with 17 bases in between. CDR3 protein: CASSYLPKRNTEAFF. The CDR3, as DNA: TGTGCCAGCTCCTATCTCCCCAAAAGGAACACTGAAGCTTTCTTT.

V gene TRBV6-5 combines with J gene TRBJ1-1, with a possible D match to TRBD1 (6 bases). The CDR3 loop spans 13 amino acids. The V gene lost 8 bases and the J gene lost 3 bases, with 13 bases spanning the gap. CDR1 and CDR2 (germline): MNHEY, SVGAGI. DNA of the CDR3: TGTGCCAGCGGGGGCCCGGGTGACACTGAAGCTTTCTTT. Encoded protein: CASGGPGDTEAFF.

The chain links TRBV12-5 to TRBJ1-1; TRBD1 agrees at 7 bases. The CDR3 spans 13 residues. With 10 bases clipped from V and 8 bases from J, the junction kept 13 bases outside the gene matches. Germline CDR1 reads LGHNT; CDR2 reads FRNRAP. The CDR3 region is CATSKEGAREAFF. The CDR3 nucleotides are TGTGCTACCTCAAAGGAGGGGGCGAGGGAAGCTTTCTTT.